The next 12 T cell receptor beta chains were all read from a single sample in a study of cytomegalovirus exposure and HLA in healthy donors. Primers for the PCR totalled 60 Vbeta and 13 Jbeta. Clones were read by immunoSEQ multiplex PCR, and TCRdb kept only the in-frame ones, dropping some. Among about 150,000 clones listed, 75% to 85% were seen once. Sequencing used PBMCs. These receptors all come from a man younger than 45 in good health and CMV-seropositive.

The genes are TRBV25-1 and TRBJ2-3; tentative D call: TRBD1 (5 bases). Trimming stripped 2 bases from V and 2 bases from J, with 8 bases between. Germline lookup yields CDR1 MGHDK and CDR2 SYGVNS. This CDR3 comprises 14 residues. The CDR3 loop reads CASSEQGNTDTQYF. The CDR3 bases are TGTGCCAGCAGTGAACAGGGCAACACAGATACGCAGTATTTT.

The chain is built from TRBV29-1 and TRBJ2-7, with D unresolved. CDR1 and CDR2 from the germline V gene are SQVTM and ANQGSEA. The CDR3 length is 13 residues. Trimming cost V 7 bases and J 0 bases, with 13 bases left between them. The CDR3 DNA reads TGCAGCGCGGCTCGTGCTAGCTCCTACGAGCAGTACTTC. The encoded protein is CSAARASSYEQYF.

This clone was picked up a small number of times. The chain employs TRBV14 and TRBJ2-4; 7 nucleotides line up with TRBD2. Losses at the gene ends were 1 base for V and 11 bases for J; bases not matched to a gene: 5. Germline V gene sequence: CDR1 SGHDN, CDR2 FVKESK. This CDR3 contains 13 residues. The CDR3 DNA sequence: TGTGCCAGCAGCCAAGGGGGGAGGGAAGTTCAGTACTTC. Translation: CASSQGGREVQYF.

This chain uses TRBV28 with TRBJ2-1; 8 nucleotides line up with TRBD1. The CDR3 contains 16 residues. Germline V gene data show CDR1 as MDHEN and CDR2 as SYDVKM. J gave up 7 bases and V 2 bases, and 10 bases lay outside the gene matches. This CDR3 is CASSLAGGSRGNEQFF. The CDR3 DNA follows: TGTGCCAGCAGTTTAGCAGGGGGCAGTAGAGGAAATGAGCAGTTCTTC.

V usage is TRBV6-4 and J usage is TRBJ2-7, with 7 bases identical to TRBD2. The V gene end was trimmed by 8 bases and the J gene end by 3 bases; junction bases not matched to a gene: 1. This CDR3 is built from 11 residues. Germline V gives CDR1 MRHNA, CDR2 SNTAGT. CDR3: CASGGVYEQYF. The CDR3 nucleotides are TGTGCCAGCGGGGGGGTCTACGAGCAGTACTTC.

The V gene is TRBV7-6, the J gene TRBJ1-1; 8 nucleotides agree with TRBD1. The CDR3 loop spans 13 amino acids. J was trimmed by 5 bases and V by 5 bases; bases with no gene match: 4. Germline CDR1 SGHVS, CDR2 FNYEAQ. CDR3 region: CASSRGQATEAFF. The CDR3 DNA is TGTGCCAGCAGCCGGGGACAGGCGACTGAAGCTTTCTTT.

The J gene is TRBJ1-4, the V gene TRBV6-1; no firm D call. The CDR3 has 13 amino acids. Germline CDR1 and CDR2: MNHNS and SASEGT. V lost 7 bases, J lost 3 bases, and 9 bases lay in between. Here the CDR3 DNA reads TGTGCCAGCATTAAAAGCCCTAATGAAAAACTGTTTTTT. Protein: CASIKSPNEKLFF.

A few counts support this clone. This chain joins TRBV5-8 and TRBJ1-5, with D possibly TRBD1 on 6 matching bases. CDR3 length equals 17 residues. From germline, CDR1 is SGHTS and CDR2 YDEGEE. V lost 4 bases and J lost 0, with 17 bases in between. The CDR3 DNA is TGTGCCAGCAGCGCCCGGGACACGAAATATAGCAATCAGCCCCAGCATTTT. Its translation is CASSARDTKYSNQPQHF.

This clone was observed once. This chain links TRBV28 with TRBJ2-3, with 12 nucleotides matching TRBD2. Germline V CDR1 and CDR2: MDHEN, SYDVKM. The CDR3 extends over 17 amino acids. Trimming at V came to 2 bases and at J to 6 bases, leaving 9 bases not matched to a gene. CDR3 loop: CASSLGASGRARDTQYF. Written as DNA, the CDR3 is TGTGCCAGCAGTTTAGGGGCTAGCGGGAGGGCCAGGGATACGCAGTATTTT.

This clone was observed a single time. The CDR3 spells CASSELTSPLYNEQFF. The CDR3 DNA reads TGTGCCAGCAGTGAACTGACTAGCCCACTCTACAATGAGCAGTTCTTC. The chain is built from TRBV25-1 and TRBJ2-1; 7 positions agree with TRBD2. The V gene's germline CDR1 is MGHDK and CDR2 SYGVNS. V shed 2 bases, J shed 3 bases, and the junction held 7 bases outside the gene matches. The CDR3 length is 16 residues.

The chain is built from TRBV28 and TRBJ2-7; 13 bases are shared with TRBD2. V was clipped by 5 bases and J by 9 bases; unmatched bases: 10. The CDR3 is 15 residues long. Germline V gene lookup returns CDR1 MDHEN and CDR2 SYDVKM. CDR3 amino acids: CASSTPTSGRDGQYF. The CDR3 DNA follows: TGTGCCAGCAGTACCCCAACTAGCGGGAGGGACGGGCAGTACTTC.

The chain combines TRBV9 with TRBJ2-5, with 10 bases that match TRBD2. Trimming cost V 0 bases and J 0 bases; bases outside gene matches: 2. The germline V gene has CDR1 SGDLS and CDR2 YYNGEE. The CDR3 consists of 16 residues. The CDR3: CASSVDSGGYQETQYF. CDR3 sequence (DNA): TGTGCCAGCAGCGTAGATAGCGGGGGGTACCAAGAGACCCAGTACTTC.